This is a list of T cell receptor beta chains from one sample in a study of blood T cell repertoires in COVID-19. Only in-frame clones appear in the TCRdb table, and some are missing; sequencing was by immunoSEQ multiplex PCR. The data show a few hundred thousand clones, roughly 88% seen once. The sample consisted of peripheral blood. The receptors come from a woman in her 30s who had recovered from COVID-19. Each CDR3 is given with its conserved first and last residue. D genes are given only for firm matches. Part of the rows lack a size; the others show once, few, many or a class for expanded clones.

v_gene	j_gene	abundance	d_gene	CDR3aa	CDR3nt
TRBV7-7	TRBJ2-3	.	TRBD1	CASSRETGGKATQYF	TGTGCCAGCAGCAGGGAGACAGGGGGCAAGGCTACGCAGTATTTT
TRBV5-1	TRBJ1-6	.	.	CASSPTGTLNSPLHF	TGCGCCAGCAGCCCAACAGGAACTCTTAATTCACCCCTCCACTTT
TRBV5-5	TRBJ1-2	.	TRBD1	CASSLRDREFIGDGYTF	TGTGCCAGCAGCTTAAGGGACAGGGAGTTTATAGGGGATGGCTACACCTTC
TRBV24-1	TRBJ2-1	.	TRBD1	CATSDSRQGHQYEQFF	TGTGCCACCAGTGATTCTCGACAGGGTCATCAGTATGAGCAGTTCTTC
TRBV29-1	TRBJ2-7	.	.	CSVEAGASKKQYF	TGCAGCGTTGAAGCAGGGGCGTCTAAGAAGCAGTACTTC
TRBV2	TRBJ1-5	.	TRBD1	CASSDLDRSYQPQHF	TGTGCCAGCAGTGATTTGGACAGGAGTTATCAGCCCCAGCATTTT
TRBV4-2	TRBJ2-2	.	.	CASSHNAGASTGELFF	TGTGCCAGCAGCCACAACGCGGGGGCCAGCACCGGGGAGCTGTTTTTT
TRBV6-6	TRBJ2-7	.	TRBD1	CASSGRTGKSEQYF	TGTGCCAGCAGCGGCAGGACAGGGAAGTCCGAGCAGTACTTC
TRBV7-8	TRBJ2-1	once	.	CASSLLGLRQSSYNEQFF	TGTGCCAGCAGCTTATTGGGCCTCCGACAGAGCTCCTACAATGAGCAGTTCTTC
TRBV27	TRBJ1-2	once	.	CASSLRDTKDAYTF	TGTGCCAGCAGTCTCCGGGACACAAAGGACGCCTACACCTTC
TRBV10-3	TRBJ2-5	.	.	CAIRRDNGETQYF	TGTGCCATCAGGAGGGACAATGGGGAGACCCAGTACTTC
TRBV6-5	TRBJ1-2	once	TRBD1	CASSRGQGVYGYTF	TGTGCCAGCAGCCGGGGACAGGGGGTCTATGGCTACACCTTC
TRBV30	TRBJ1-6	.	TRBD1	CALGDRGNSPLHF	TGTGCCTTAGGAGACAGGGGGAATTCACCCCTCCACTTT
TRBV5-1	TRBJ2-2	.	TRBD2	CASEQGGTGELFF	TGCGCCAGCGAGCAGGGAGGGACCGGGGAGCTGTTTTTT
TRBV4-1	TRBJ1-1	.	.	CASSQAQKGRTEAFF	TGCGCCAGCAGCCAAGCACAGAAAGGGAGGACTGAAGCTTTCTTT
TRBV5-1	TRBJ2-7	.	TRBD2	CASSFRLAGGSYEQYF	TGCGCCAGCAGCTTCCGACTAGCGGGGGGTTCCTACGAGCAGTACTTC
TRBV5-6	TRBJ2-2	.	.	CASSVPGLTNTGELFF	TGTGCCAGCAGCGTGCCGGGACTTACAAACACCGGGGAGCTGTTTTTT
TRBV29-1	TRBJ1-2	.	TRBD1	CSVNGQGFYGYTF	TGCAGCGTCAACGGACAGGGGTTCTATGGCTACACCTTC
TRBV28	TRBJ1-2	.	.	CASGTTYFRNYGYTF	TGTGCCAGCGGGACAACCTATTTCCGTAACTATGGCTACACCTTC
TRBV11-2	TRBJ2-3	.	.	CASSGRGYHTDTQYF	TGTGCCAGCAGCGGACGGGGATACCACACAGATACGCAGTATTTT
TRBV11-2	TRBJ2-5	.	.	CASSLNGGHVSGTQYF	TGTGCCAGCAGCTTAAATGGCGGACACGTCTCCGGGACCCAGTACTTC
TRBV29-1	TRBJ1-2	.	.	CSVGSGSYGYTF	TGCAGCGTTGGTTCGGGGTCCTATGGCTACACCTTC
TRBV7-3	TRBJ2-7	.	.	CASSFSRDSYEQYF	TGTGCCAGCAGCTTCTCCAGGGACTCCTACGAGCAGTACTTC
TRBV2	TRBJ2-5	.	.	CASTAWRNQETQYF	TGTGCCAGCACCGCCTGGAGGAACCAAGAGACCCAGTACTTC